What follows are 4 T cell receptor beta chains derived from one specimen sequenced in a study of blood T cells in healthy people across ages. Next came a second PCR, run for about 7 to 12 cycles, which used a sample-barcoded 5' primer along with a J-beta primer mix. TCRdb redid the calling of the 5' RACE reads with MiXCR, one entry per CDR3 protein. This table holds 730,000 or so distinct CDR3 sequences, approximately 39% found once. The sample comprised blood. These receptors all stem from a woman aged 60-75 years in good health.

This rearrangement joins TRBV7-6 to TRBJ2-2; D might be TRBD2 (5 bases). Germline V CDR1 and CDR2: SGHVS, FNYEAQ. The CDR3 covers 16 residues. V gave up 5 bases and J gave up 0 bases, with 13 bases separating them. The CDR3 nucleotides read TGTGCCAGCAGCCCTCTAGCCTCCTCGAACACCGGGGAGCTGTTTTTT. It encodes CASSPLASSNTGELFF.

The V gene is TRBV3-1, the J gene TRBJ2-1; 7 positions agree with TRBD2. The length of the CDR3 is 16 residues. CDR1 is LGHDT and CDR2 is YNNKEL in the germline V gene (reference sequence). V gave up 6 bases and J gave up 0 bases; unmatched junction bases: 8. The CDR3 protein is CASSNKAGSSYNEQFF. The CDR3 coding sequence is TGTGCCAGCAGTAATAAAGCGGGGAGCTCCTACAATGAGCAGTTCTTC.

The genes are TRBV6-4 and TRBJ2-1, with TRBD2 matching over 8 bases. V was clipped by 0 bases and J by 7 bases; unmatched bases: 14. CDR3 size: 18 residues. CDR1 is MRHNA and CDR2 is SNTAGT in the germline V gene. The CDR3 DNA follows: TGTGCCAGCAGTGACTCGAGTCAGGTCGGGGGGGGCCTAAATGAGCAGTTCTTC. Protein product: CASSDSSQVGGGLNEQFF.

This clonotype has just a few counts. The rearrangement joins TRBV5-1 to TRBJ1-4; possible D gene TRBD1, 5 bases. The ends were cut back, 3 bases at V and 7 bases at J, with 10 bases in the middle. There are 13 residues in the CDR3. Germline CDR1 reads SGHRS; CDR2 reads YFSETQ. CDR3 loop: CASSSGQGEKLFF. Written as DNA, the CDR3 is TGCGCCAGCAGCTCCGGACAAGGTGAAAAACTGTTTTTT.